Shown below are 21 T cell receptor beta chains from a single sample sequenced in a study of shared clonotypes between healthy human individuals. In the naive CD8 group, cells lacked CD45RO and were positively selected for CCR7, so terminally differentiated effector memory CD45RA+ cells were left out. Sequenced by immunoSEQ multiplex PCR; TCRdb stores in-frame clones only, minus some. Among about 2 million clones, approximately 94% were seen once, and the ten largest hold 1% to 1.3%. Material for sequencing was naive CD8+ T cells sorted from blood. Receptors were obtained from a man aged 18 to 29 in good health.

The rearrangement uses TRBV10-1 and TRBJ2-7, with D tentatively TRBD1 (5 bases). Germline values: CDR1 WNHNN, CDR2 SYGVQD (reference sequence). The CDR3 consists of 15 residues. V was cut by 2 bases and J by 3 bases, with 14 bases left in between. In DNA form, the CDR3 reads TGCGCCAGCAGTGAGAGGGGCTCACCGAGCTACGAGCAGTACTTC. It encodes CASSERGSPSYEQYF.

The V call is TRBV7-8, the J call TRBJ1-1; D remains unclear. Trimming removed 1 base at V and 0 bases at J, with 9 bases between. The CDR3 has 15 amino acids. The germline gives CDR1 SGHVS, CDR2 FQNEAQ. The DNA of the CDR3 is TGTGCCAGCAGCTTAGAGAGCGCCATGAACACTGAAGCTTTCTTT. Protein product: CASSLESAMNTEAFF. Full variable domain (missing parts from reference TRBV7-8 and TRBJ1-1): GAGVSQSPRYKVAKRGQDVALRCDPISGHVSLFWYQQALGQGPEFLTYFQNEAQLDKSGLPSDRFFAERPEGSVSTLKIQRTQQEDSAVYLCASSLESAMNTEAFFGQGTRLTVV.

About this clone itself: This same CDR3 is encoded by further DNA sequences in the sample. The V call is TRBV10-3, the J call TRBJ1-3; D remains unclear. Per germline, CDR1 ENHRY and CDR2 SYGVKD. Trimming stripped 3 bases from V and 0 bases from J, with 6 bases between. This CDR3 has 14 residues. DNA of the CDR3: TGTGCCATCAGTGACCCAGACTCTGGAAACACCATATATTTT. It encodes CAISDPDSGNTIYF.

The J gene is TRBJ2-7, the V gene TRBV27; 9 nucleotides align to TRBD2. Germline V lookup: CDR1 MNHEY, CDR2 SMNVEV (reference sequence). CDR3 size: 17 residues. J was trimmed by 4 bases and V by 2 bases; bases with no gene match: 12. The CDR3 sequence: CASSLIGFSGGVYEQYF. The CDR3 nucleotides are TGTGCCAGCAGTTTAATAGGGTTTAGCGGGGGCGTTTACGAGCAGTACTTC.

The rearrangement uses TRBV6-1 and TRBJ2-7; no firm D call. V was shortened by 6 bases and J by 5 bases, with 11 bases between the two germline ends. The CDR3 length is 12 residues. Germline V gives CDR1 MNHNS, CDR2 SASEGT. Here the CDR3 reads CASRWVVDEQYF. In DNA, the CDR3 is TGTGCCAGCAGGTGGGTCGTCGACGAGCAGTACTTC.

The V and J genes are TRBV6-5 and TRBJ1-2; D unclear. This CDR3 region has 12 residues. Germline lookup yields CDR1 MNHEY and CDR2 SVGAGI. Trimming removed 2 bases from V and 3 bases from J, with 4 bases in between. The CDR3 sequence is CASSYADYGYTF. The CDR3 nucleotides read TGTGCCAGCAGTTACGCGGACTATGGCTACACCTTC.

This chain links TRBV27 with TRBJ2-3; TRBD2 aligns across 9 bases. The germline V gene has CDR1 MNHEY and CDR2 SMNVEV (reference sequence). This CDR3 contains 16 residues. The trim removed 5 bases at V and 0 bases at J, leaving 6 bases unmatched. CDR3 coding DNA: TGTGCCAGCAGTCTACAGCGGGGGGCCAGCACAGATACGCAGTATTTT. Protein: CASSLQRGASTDTQYF.

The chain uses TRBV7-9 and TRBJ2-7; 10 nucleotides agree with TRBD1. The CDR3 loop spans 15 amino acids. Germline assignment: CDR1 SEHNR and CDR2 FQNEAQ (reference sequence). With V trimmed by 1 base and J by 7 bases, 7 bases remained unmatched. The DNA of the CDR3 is TGTGCCAGCAGCTTAGGCCGACAGGGGGCTGGGGAGCAGTACTTC. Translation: CASSLGRQGAGEQYF. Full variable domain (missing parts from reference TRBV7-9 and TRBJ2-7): DTGVSQNPRHKITKRGQNVTFRCDPISEHNRLYWYRQTLGQGPEFLTYFQNEAQLEKSRLLSDRFSAERPKGSFSTLEIQRTEQGDSAMYLCASSLGRQGAGEQYFGPGTRLTVT.

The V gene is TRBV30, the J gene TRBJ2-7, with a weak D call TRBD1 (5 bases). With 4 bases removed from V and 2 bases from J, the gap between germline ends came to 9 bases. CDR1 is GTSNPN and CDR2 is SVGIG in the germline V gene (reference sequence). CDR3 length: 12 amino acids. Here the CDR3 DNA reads TGTGCCTGGAACGGCAGGGCCTACGAGCAGTACTTC. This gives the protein CAWNGRAYEQYF.

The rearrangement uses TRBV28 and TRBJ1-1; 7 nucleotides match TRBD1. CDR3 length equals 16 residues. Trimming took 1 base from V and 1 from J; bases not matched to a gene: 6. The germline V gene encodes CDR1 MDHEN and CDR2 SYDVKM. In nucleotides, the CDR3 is TGTGCCAGCAGTTTATTTGGGACAGATACGAACACTGAAGCTTTCTTT. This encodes CASSLFGTDTNTEAFF.

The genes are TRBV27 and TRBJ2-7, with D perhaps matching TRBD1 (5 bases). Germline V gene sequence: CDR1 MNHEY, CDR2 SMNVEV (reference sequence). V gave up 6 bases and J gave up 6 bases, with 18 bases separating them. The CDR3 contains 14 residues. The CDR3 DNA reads TGTGCCAGCAGCCCTGGGGCCCCATCTCTCGAGCAGTACTTC. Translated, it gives CASSPGAPSLEQYF.

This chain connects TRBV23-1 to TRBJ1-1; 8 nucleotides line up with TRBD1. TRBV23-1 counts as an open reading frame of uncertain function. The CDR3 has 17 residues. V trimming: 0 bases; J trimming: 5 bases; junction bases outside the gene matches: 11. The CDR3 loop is CASSQSRVGRGQTEAFF. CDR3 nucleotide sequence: TGCGCCAGCAGTCAATCGAGAGTCGGCAGGGGGCAAACTGAAGCTTTCTTT.

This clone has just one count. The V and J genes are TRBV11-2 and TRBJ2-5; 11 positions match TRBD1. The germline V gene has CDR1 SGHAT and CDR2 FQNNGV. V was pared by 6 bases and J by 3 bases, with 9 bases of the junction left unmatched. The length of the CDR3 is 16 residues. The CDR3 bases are TGTGCCAGCAGTCTTACCCGGGACAGGGGGGAAGAGACCCAGTACTTC. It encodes CASSLTRDRGEETQYF.

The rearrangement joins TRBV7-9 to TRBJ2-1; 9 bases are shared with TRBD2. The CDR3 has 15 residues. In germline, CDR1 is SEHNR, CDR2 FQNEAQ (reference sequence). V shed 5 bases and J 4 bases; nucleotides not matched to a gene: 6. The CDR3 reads CASSQIAGVYNEQFF. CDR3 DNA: TGTGCCAGCAGCCAGATAGCGGGAGTGTACAATGAGCAGTTCTTC. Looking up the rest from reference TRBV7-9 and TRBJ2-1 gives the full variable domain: DTGVSQNPRHKITKRGQNVTFRCDPISEHNRLYWYRQTLGQGPEFLTYFQNEAQLEKSRLLSDRFSAERPKGSFSTLEIQRTEQGDSAMYLCASSQIAGVYNEQFFGPGTRLTVL.

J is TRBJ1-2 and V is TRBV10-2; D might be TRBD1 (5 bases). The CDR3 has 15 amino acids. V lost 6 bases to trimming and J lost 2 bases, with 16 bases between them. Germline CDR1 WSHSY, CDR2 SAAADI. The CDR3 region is CASSGPREANYGYTF. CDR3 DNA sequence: TGCGCCAGCAGCGGCCCCAGGGAGGCGAACTATGGCTACACCTTC.

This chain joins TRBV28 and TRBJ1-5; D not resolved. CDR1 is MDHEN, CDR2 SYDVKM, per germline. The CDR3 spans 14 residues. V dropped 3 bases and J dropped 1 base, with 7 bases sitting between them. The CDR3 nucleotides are TGTGCCAGCAGTTTTTTACTGAGCAATCAGCCCCAGCATTTT. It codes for CASSFLLSNQPQHF.

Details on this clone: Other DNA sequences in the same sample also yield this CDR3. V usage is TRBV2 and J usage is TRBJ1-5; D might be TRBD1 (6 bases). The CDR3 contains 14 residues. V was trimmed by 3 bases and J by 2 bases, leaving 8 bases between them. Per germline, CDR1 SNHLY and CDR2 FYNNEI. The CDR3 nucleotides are TGTGCCAGCAGTGATCCAGGGGGCAATCAGCCCCAGCATTTT. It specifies CASSDPGGNQPQHF.

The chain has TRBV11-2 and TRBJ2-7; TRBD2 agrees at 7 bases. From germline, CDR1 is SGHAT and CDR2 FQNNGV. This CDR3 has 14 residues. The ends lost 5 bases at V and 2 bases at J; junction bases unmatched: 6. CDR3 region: CASSPAGVAYEQYF. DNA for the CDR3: TGTGCCAGCAGCCCTGCGGGAGTAGCCTACGAGCAGTACTTC. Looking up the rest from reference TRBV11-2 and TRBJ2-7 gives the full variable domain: EAGVAQSPRYKIIEKRQSVAFWCNPISGHATLYWYQQILGQGPKLLIQFQNNGVVDDSQLPKDRFSAERLKGVDSTLKIQPAKLEDSAVYLCASSPAGVAYEQYFGPGTRLTVT.

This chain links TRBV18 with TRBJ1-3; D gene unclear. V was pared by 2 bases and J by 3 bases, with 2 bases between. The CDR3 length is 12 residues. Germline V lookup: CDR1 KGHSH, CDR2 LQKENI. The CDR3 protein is CASSPSGNTIYF. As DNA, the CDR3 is TGTGCCAGCTCACCAAGTGGAAACACCATATATTTT.

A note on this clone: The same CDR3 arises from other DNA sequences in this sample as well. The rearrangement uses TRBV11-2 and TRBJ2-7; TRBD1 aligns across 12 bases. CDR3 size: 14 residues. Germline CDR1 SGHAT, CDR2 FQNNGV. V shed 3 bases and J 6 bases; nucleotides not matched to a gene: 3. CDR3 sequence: CASSFGTGGLEQYF. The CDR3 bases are TGTGCCAGCAGCTTCGGGACAGGGGGCCTCGAGCAGTACTTC. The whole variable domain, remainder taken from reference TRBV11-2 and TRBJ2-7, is EAGVAQSPRYKIIEKRQSVAFWCNPISGHATLYWYQQILGQGPKLLIQFQNNGVVDDSQLPKDRFSAERLKGVDSTLKIQPAKLEDSAVYLCASSFGTGGLEQYFGPGTRLTVT.

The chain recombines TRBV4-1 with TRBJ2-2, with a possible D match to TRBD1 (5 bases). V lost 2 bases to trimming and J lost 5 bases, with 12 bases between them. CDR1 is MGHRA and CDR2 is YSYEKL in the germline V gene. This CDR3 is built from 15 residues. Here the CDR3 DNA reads TGCGCCAGCAGCCAAACCCTGGCAGGGACCGGGGAGCTGTTTTTT. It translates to CASSQTLAGTGELFF.